The clone carrying this T cell receptor beta chain appeared a few times. The antigen is not known. Sorting with CD45RO/CCR7/CD25/CD127/CD95/CD27 yielded naive, central memory, regulatory and stem-like memory CD4+ cells. Reverse transcription of all isolated RNA meant that expressed TCRB transcripts were sequenced. The data were produced by immunoSEQ multiplex PCR, yet TCRdb's version contains in-frame clones alone and is incomplete. Of almost 350,000 clones in the sample, around 9% were seen once. The data originate from a study of beta chain features in type 1 diabetes. Findings and limits, study-wide: Among patients with Type 1 diabetes, TCRB CDR3s were moderately but significantly shorter in every one of the four CD4+ subsets.

The V gene lost 8 bases and the J gene lost 5 bases, with 14 bases spanning the gap. The germline CDR1 and CDR2 sequences are ENHRY and SYGVKD. The CDR3 has 13 residues. The sequence was obtained from a man aged 25-40 years with type 1 diabetes. The rearrangement joins TRBV10-3 to TRBJ2-3, with D tentatively TRBD2 (5 bases). Sequencing was carried out using central memory CD4+ T cells from blood. The DNA of the CDR3 is TGTGCCATCGCCGGAGGAGTCGGAGATACGCAGTATTTT. Encoded protein: CAIAGGVGDTQYF.